This entry lists 5 T cell receptor beta chains sequenced from one sample in a study of cytomegalovirus exposure and HLA in healthy donors. The PCR had 60 Vbeta and 13 Jbeta primers. Assay used: immunoSEQ multiplex PCR; TCRdb lists only in-frame clones, some missing. The sample lists about 160,000 clones, 75% occurring once. Source material: PBMCs. The receptors stem from a female donor in good health and CMV-seronegative.

The genes are TRBV7-8 and TRBJ2-1; D uncertain. CDR1 and CDR2 from the germline V gene are SGHVS and FQNEAQ. The CDR3 runs 14 residues. V was cut by 9 bases and J by 0 bases, with 12 bases left in between. DNA for the CDR3: TGTGCCAGTTTTTACTCTAGCTCCTACAATGAGCAGTTCTTC. Residues: CASFYSSSYNEQFF. Looking up the rest from reference TRBV7-8 and TRBJ2-1 gives the full variable domain: GAGVSQSPRYKVAKRGQDVALRCDPISGHVSLFWYQQALGQGPEFLTYFQNEAQLDKSGLPSDRFFAERPEGSVSTLKIQRTQQEDSAVYLCASFYSSSYNEQFFGPGTRLTVL.

V and J are TRBV7-9 and TRBJ1-1, with 9 nucleotides matching TRBD1. The CDR3 covers 15 residues. The J segment lost 7 bases and the V segment lost 4 bases, leaving 10 bases of the junction unmatched. Germline CDR1 and CDR2: SEHNR and FQNEAQ (reference sequence). In DNA, the CDR3 is TGTGCCAGCAGCTCTTACCGGGACAGGGCGGATGAAGCTTTCTTT. It codes for CASSSYRDRADEAFF.

The CDR3 spells CSGWGQGSGYTF. As DNA, the CDR3 is TGCAGCGGGTGGGGACAGGGAAGTGGCTACACCTTC. The rearrangement links TRBV29-1 to TRBJ1-2; 9 bases fit TRBD1. The trim removed 7 bases at V and 7 bases at J, leaving 7 bases unmatched. The V gene's germline CDR1 is SQVTM and CDR2 ANQGSEA. This CDR3 has 12 residues.

This clone was counted once. This chain connects TRBV10-3 to TRBJ1-1; a possible D gene is TRBD1 (5 bases). Per the germline V gene, CDR1 is ENHRY and CDR2 is SYGVKD. V lost 11 bases to trimming and J lost 6 bases, with 16 bases between them. The CDR3 totals 12 residues. The CDR3 here is CAAARGGPEAFF. CDR3 coding DNA: TGTGCCGCCGCCCGCGGGGGACCTGAAGCTTTCTTT.

The rearrangement joins TRBV9 to TRBJ1-5; D might be TRBD1 (5 bases). CDR1 and CDR2 (germline): SGDLS, YYNGEE. This CDR3 spans 14 amino acids. The germline V and J ends were trimmed by 2 bases and 2 bases, with 8 bases remaining between them. CDR3 nucleotides: TGTGCCAGCAGCGTCGGGGGAGGCAATCAGCCCCAGCATTTT. Its protein is CASSVGGGNQPQHF. The complete variable domain, with remaining parts taken from reference TRBV9 and TRBJ1-5, reads DSGVTQTPKHLITATGQRVTLRCSPRSGDLSVYWYQQSLDQGLQFLIQYYNGEERAKGNILERFSAQQFPDLHSELNLSSLELGDSALYFCASSVGGGNQPQHFGDGTRLSIL.